The T cell receptor (beta chain) described here comes from a study of B cell selection in AIRE deficiency. With respect to this clone: Its antigen is not identified.

Notes on the study in general: Shared Treg sequences had shorter CDR3s, biased toward rearrangements with few non-templated insertions. About 30.6% of healthy-donor shared Treg TCRbeta sequences appeared in patient Tconv cells. In TCRBV usage, CDR3 length and diversity, patient Tconv and Treg cells matched healthy donors.

Generated by immunoSEQ multiplex PCR, the TCRdb table keeps only in-frame clones and is missing some. This sample yields about 22,000 clones, of which about 94% are seen a single time; roughly 2.1% belongs to the top ten. Regulatory T cells were sorted as CD4+CD25hiCD127low/negative cells. V lost 3 bases, J lost 4 bases, and 15 bases lay in between. This CDR3 has 15 residues. The germline gives CDR1 MDHEN, CDR2 SYDVKM. The TCR sequence derives from a human donor with AIRE deficiency. The chain is built from TRBV28 and TRBJ1-1; D possibly corresponds to TRBD1 (5 bases). The sequenced material came from Tregs sorted from PBMCs. The CDR3 loop is CASSFPRVLRTEAFF. DNA for the CDR3: TGTGCCAGCAGTTTCCCCAGGGTTTTACGCACTGAAGCTTTCTTT. The variable domain in full, with the rest retrieved from reference TRBV28 and TRBJ1-1, is DVKVTQSSRYLVKRTGEKVFLECVQDMDHENMFWYRQDPGLGLRLIYFSYDVKMKEKGDIPEGYSVSREKKERFSLILESASTNQTSMYLCASSFPRVLRTEAFFGQGTRLTVV.